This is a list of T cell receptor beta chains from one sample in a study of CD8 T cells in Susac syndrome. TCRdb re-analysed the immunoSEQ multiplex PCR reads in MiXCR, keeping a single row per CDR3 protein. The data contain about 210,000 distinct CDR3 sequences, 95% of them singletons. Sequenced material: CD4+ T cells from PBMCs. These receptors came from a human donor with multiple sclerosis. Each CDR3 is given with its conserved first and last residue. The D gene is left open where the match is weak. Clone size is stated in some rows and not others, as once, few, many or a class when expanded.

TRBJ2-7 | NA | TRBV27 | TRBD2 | TGTGCCAGCAGCCTCACTAGCGGGGCGTCCTACGAGCAGTACTTC | CASSLTSGASYEQYF
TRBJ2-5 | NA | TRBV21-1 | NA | TGTGCCAGCAGCACTGATCTAAAAACTAGTCAGGAGACCCAGTACTTC | CASSTDLKTSQETQYF
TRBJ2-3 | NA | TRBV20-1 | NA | TGCAGTGCTAGAAACCGGGGTTCGGATACGCAGTATTTT | CSARNRGSDTQYF
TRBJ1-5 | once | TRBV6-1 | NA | NA | CASSVPPHSNQPQHF
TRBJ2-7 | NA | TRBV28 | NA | TGTGCCAGCAGGCCTCCCAGGCACTTTAACTCCTACGAGCAGTACTTC | CASRPPRHFNSYEQYF
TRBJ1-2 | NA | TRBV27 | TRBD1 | TGTGCCAGCAGTTTTGGGACAGGGAGTTCCTATGGCTACACCTTC | CASSFGTGSSYGYTF
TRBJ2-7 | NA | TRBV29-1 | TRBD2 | TGCAGCGTTCTGACTAGCGGGGTGTACGAGCAGTACTTC | CSVLTSGVYEQYF
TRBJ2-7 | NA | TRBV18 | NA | TGTGCCAGCTCACAATCAGGGAATTCCTACGAGCAGTACTTC | CASSQSGNSYEQYF
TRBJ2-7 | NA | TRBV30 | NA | TGTGCCTGGAGACTAGATACCTACGAGCAGTACTTC | CAWRLDTYEQYF
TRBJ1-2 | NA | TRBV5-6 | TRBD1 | TGTGCCAGCAGCTTGTCGGGACAGGGGGGCTACACCTTC | CASSLSGQGGYTF
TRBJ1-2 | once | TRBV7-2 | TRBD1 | TGTGCCAGCAGCCCAGGGGGCGCGGGGAACTATGGCTACACCTTC | CASSPGGAGNYGYTF
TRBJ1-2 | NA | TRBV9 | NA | TGTGCCAGCAGCGTAGAGCCCGGGTTCCTCTATGGCTACACCTTC | CASSVEPGFLYGYTF
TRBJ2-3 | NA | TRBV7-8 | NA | TGTGCCAGCAGCTTTCGGGAAGGGGGCACAGATACGCAGTATTTT | CASSFREGGTDTQYF
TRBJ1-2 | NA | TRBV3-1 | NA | TGTGCCAGCAGCCAAGTAACCGCAGGCTACACCTTC | CASSQVTAGYTF
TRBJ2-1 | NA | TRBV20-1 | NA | TGCAGTGCCAGGACAGCCAATGAGCAGTTCTTC | CSARTANEQFF
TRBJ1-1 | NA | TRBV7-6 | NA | TGTGCCAGCAGCTTAGGTGCGACTGATGAAGCTTTCTTT | CASSLGATDEAFF
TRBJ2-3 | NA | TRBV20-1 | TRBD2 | TGCAGTGCTAGTTCCGCGGGGGGGCCCTTCCCAGATACGCAGTATTTT | CSASSAGGPFPDTQYF
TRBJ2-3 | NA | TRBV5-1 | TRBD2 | TGCGCCAGCAGCTTGGCCGGGACTATCACAGATACGCAGTATTTT | CASSLAGTITDTQYF
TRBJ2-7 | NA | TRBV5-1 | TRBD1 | TGCGCCAGCAGCTTGGTCTCCTCGGGACAGACCACCTACGAGCAGTACTTC | CASSLVSSGQTTYEQYF
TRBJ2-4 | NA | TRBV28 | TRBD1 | TGTGCCAGCAGCTCCCCAGGGACAGCGACTTTCGAAAACATTCAGTACTTC | CASSSPGTATFENIQYF
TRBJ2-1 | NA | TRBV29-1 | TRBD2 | TGCAGCGTGGAACGGCAAACCACTAGCGGGGGGGAATTCTTC | CSVERQTTSGGEFF
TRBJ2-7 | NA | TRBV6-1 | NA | TGTGCCAGCAGTGAATTTCAAGTGGAGCAGTACTTC | CASSEFQVEQYF
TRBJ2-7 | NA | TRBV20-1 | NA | TGCAGTGCTAGTGTTGATTACAACTACGAGCAGTACTTC | CSASVDYNYEQYF
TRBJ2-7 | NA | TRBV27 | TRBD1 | TGTGCCAGCAGTGCCCAGGGGGTCCGGGAGCAGTACTTC | CASSAQGVREQYF
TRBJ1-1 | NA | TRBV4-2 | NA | TGTGCCAGCAGCCAAGATGGGGGGAACACTGAAGCTTTCTTT | CASSQDGGNTEAFF
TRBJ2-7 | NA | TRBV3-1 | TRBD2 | TGTGCCAGCAGCCAAGAATGGACTAGCAACGAGCAGTACTTC | CASSQEWTSNEQYF
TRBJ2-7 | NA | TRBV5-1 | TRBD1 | TGCGCCAGCAGCTTGGCCGGGGGGACAGGGACCTACGAGCAGTACTTC | CASSLAGGTGTYEQYF
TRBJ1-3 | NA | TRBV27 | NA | TGTGCCAGCAGTTTTGAGGAGGGGGTTTTGCGTGGAAACACCATATATTTT | CASSFEEGVLRGNTIYF